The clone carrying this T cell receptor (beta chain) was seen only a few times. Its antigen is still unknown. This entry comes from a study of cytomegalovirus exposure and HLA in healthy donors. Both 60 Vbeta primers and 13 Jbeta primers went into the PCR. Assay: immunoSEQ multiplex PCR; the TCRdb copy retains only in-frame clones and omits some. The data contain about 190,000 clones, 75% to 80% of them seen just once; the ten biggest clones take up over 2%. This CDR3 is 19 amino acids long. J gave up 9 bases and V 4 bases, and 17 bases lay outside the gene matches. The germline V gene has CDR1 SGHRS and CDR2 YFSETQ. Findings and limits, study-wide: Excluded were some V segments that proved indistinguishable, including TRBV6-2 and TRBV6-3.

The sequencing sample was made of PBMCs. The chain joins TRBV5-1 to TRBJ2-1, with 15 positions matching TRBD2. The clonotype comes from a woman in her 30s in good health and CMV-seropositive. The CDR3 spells CASSPRTSGRVVVKGEQFF. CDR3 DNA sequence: TGCGCCAGCAGCCCGAGGACTAGCGGGAGGGTCGTTGTAAAGGGTGAGCAGTTCTTC.